The rows below give T cell receptor beta chains drawn from one sample of a study of T cell changes during pregnancy in multiple sclerosis. Data came from immunoSEQ multiplex PCR; TCRdb stores just in-frame clones and leaves some out. The sample has roughly 90,000 clones; around 93% are singletons. The sample consisted of peripheral blood, taken in the third trimester of pregnancy. All receptors derive from a female donor with multiple sclerosis, enrolled in a pregnancy study. The CDR3 runs from the conserved cysteine through the conserved F or W. The order of the fields is clone size, V gene, J gene, D gene, CDR3 protein, CDR3 DNA. A D gene is named only where the DNA matches it firmly. Rows may omit the clone size; those that give it use once, few, many or a size class.

>NA|TRBV10-3|TRBJ1-5|NA
CAISQGQNHQPQHF
TGTGCCATCAGCCAGGGGCAGAACCATCAGCCCCAGCATTTT
>NA|TRBV29-1|TRBJ2-7|TRBD1
CSVQGVGDRDSGQYF
TGCAGCGTACAAGGGGTTGGAGACAGGGATTCAGGGCAGTACTTC
>NA|TRBV30|TRBJ2-1|TRBD2
CAWSVPGGGFLDEQFF
TGTGCCTGGAGTGTACCGGGGGGGGGTTTTTTGGATGAGCAGTTCTTC
>NA|TRBV10-3|TRBJ2-7|TRBD2
CAIRPGLYGYEQYF
TGTGCCATCAGACCGGGACTATATGGGTACGAGCAGTACTTC
>NA|TRBV7-9|TRBJ1-1|NA
CASSLIGGPEAFF
TGTGCCAGCAGCTTAATCGGCGGCCCTGAAGCTTTCTTT
>NA|TRBV5-4|TRBJ2-2|NA
CASTGLPGELFF
TGTGCCAGCACAGGGTTACCCGGGGAGCTGTTTTTT
>NA|TRBV5-5|TRBJ2-1|TRBD2
CASSLSGGLNEQFF
TGTGCCAGCAGCTTGTCGGGGGGGCTCAATGAGCAGTTCTTC
>NA|TRBV2|TRBJ2-3|TRBD2
CASGPLAGVPGDTQYF
TGTGCCAGCGGGCCACTAGCGGGAGTCCCCGGAGATACGCAGTATTTT
>once|TRBV6-5|TRBJ2-5|NA
CASRPDLRETQYF
TGTGCCAGCAGGCCAGACTTACGGGAGACCCAGTACTTC
>NA|TRBV5-5|TRBJ1-5|NA
CASSLRSFGEPQHF
TGTGCCAGCAGCTTGAGGAGTTTTGGAGAGCCCCAGCATTTT
>NA|TRBV5-4|TRBJ1-2|NA
CASSRPGGGNYGYTF
TGTGCCAGCAGCCGGCCGGGGGGGGGTAACTATGGCTACACCTTC
>NA|TRBV30|TRBJ2-5|TRBD2
CASSGREQETQYF
TGTGCCTCGAGCGGGAGGGAACAAGAGACCCAGTACTTC
>NA|TRBV28|TRBJ2-7|TRBD2
CASSSRLLGLAGDPYEQYF
TGTGCCAGCAGTTCACGACTCCTAGGACTAGCGGGAGACCCCTACGAGCAGTACTTC
>NA|TRBV4-2|TRBJ1-2|TRBD1
CASSRSPTGTGVKASYGYTF
TGTGCCAGCAGCCGATCACCGACTGGGACAGGGGTAAAGGCTAGCTATGGCTACACCTTC
>NA|TRBV29-1|TRBJ1-5|NA
CSVQVSGGAGQPQHF
TGCAGCGTTCAAGTGTCTGGAGGGGCCGGGCAGCCCCAGCATTTT
>NA|TRBV6-1|TRBJ1-5|NA
CASSYRGGGDQPQHF
TGTGCCAGCAGCTACCGTGGTGGGGGCGATCAGCCCCAGCATTTT
>NA|TRBV27|TRBJ2-2|NA
CASNPWGGRNTGELFF
TGTGCCAGCAACCCCTGGGGGGGCCGGAACACCGGGGAGCTGTTTTTT
>NA|TRBV28|TRBJ2-7|NA
CASSLIESGEQYF
TGTGCCAGCAGTTTAATAGAATCGGGCGAGCAGTACTTC
>once|TRBV18|TRBJ2-7|NA
CASSPLLASSHYEQYF
TGTGCCAGCTCACCTCTACTAGCTTCTTCGCACTACGAGCAGTACTTC
>NA|TRBV28|TRBJ2-7|NA
CASSLGSGRGYEQYF
TGTGCCAGCAGTTTAGGGTCGGGTCGAGGTTACGAGCAGTACTTC
>NA|TRBV28|TRBJ2-3|TRBD2
CASSPLAGVVDTQYF
TGTGCCAGCAGCCCACTAGCGGGAGTGGTAGATACGCAGTATTTT
>NA|TRBV29-1|TRBJ1-1|TRBD1
CSVEFTGTVGTEAFF
TGCAGCGTTGAATTTACCGGGACAGTCGGAACTGAAGCTTTCTTT
>NA|TRBV7-9|TRBJ1-1|TRBD1
CASRRQGREAFF
TGTGCCAGCAGAAGACAGGGCCGTGAAGCTTTCTTT
>NA|TRBV5-4|TRBJ2-1|NA
CASRLVLSGEQFF
TGTGCCAGCAGGCTAGTTTTATCGGGTGAGCAGTTCTTC
>NA|TRBV9|TRBJ1-1|NA
CASSVGGGPEAFF
TGTGCCAGCAGCGTAGGAGGAGGACCTGAAGCTTTCTTT
>NA|TRBV5-1|TRBJ2-7|TRBD2
CASSLGGGGSYEQYF
TGCGCCAGCAGCTTGGGTGGGGGGGGGTCCTACGAGCAGTACTTC
>NA|TRBV10-3|TRBJ1-2|NA
CAISESLAEGAYYGYTF
TGTGCCATCAGTGAGTCCCTAGCCGAGGGCGCTTACTATGGCTACACCTTC
>NA|TRBV13|TRBJ2-1|NA
CASSSLGGGGNEQFF
TGTGCCAGCAGCAGCTTAGGGGGGGGTGGGAATGAGCAGTTCTTC
>NA|TRBV4-3|TRBJ2-3|NA
CASSQLAVGTDTQYF
TGCGCCAGCAGCCAATTGGCGGTTGGGACAGATACGCAGTATTTT
>NA|TRBV28|TRBJ2-1|TRBD2
CASSTGTSGYNEQFF
TGTGCCAGCAGCACCGGGACTAGCGGATACAATGAGCAGTTCTTC
>NA|TRBV28|TRBJ1-1|NA
CASSYTGIGTEAFF
TGTGCCAGCAGCTATACAGGGATTGGGACTGAAGCTTTCTTT
>NA|TRBV28|TRBJ2-7|NA
CASSPRVFPYEQYF
TGTGCCAGCAGTCCCCGGGTATTTCCATACGAGCAGTACTTC
>NA|TRBV15|TRBJ2-6|NA
CATSRRGLRGGPGANVLTF
TGTGCCACCAGCAGACGGGGTCTCAGGGGCGGACCCGGGGCCAACGTCCTGACTTTC
>NA|TRBV7-9|TRBJ2-7|NA
CASSLSPGSPKGTYEQYF
TGTGCCAGCAGCTTATCTCCAGGGTCGCCCAAGGGAACCTACGAGCAGTACTTC
>NA|TRBV7-2|TRBJ2-3|NA
CASSLVTVSTDTQYF
TGTGCCAGCAGCTTAGTTACAGTGAGCACAGATACGCAGTATTTT
>NA|TRBV14|TRBJ2-1|NA
CASSQELGSRDNEQFF
TGTGCCAGCAGCCAAGAATTGGGCTCGCGGGACAATGAGCAGTTCTTC
>NA|TRBV7-9|TRBJ1-4|NA
CASSFNRAELFF
TGTGCCAGCAGCTTTAACAGGGCGGAACTGTTTTTT
>NA|TRBV7-9|TRBJ2-3|TRBD1
CASSLSTPGTGTQYF
TGTGCCAGCAGCTTATCGACGCCCGGGACAGGTACGCAGTATTTT
>once|TRBV2|TRBJ2-1|TRBD2
CASTGLAGSEQFF
TGTGCCAGCACCGGACTAGCGGGATCTGAGCAGTTCTTC
>NA|TRBV5-1|TRBJ1-1|TRBD1
CASSLEGQGNTEAFF
TGCGCCAGCAGCTTGGAGGGACAGGGTAACACTGAAGCTTTCTTT
>NA|TRBV19|TRBJ2-2|TRBD1
CASSITTGENTGELFF
TGTGCCAGTAGTATAACAACAGGGGAGAACACCGGGGAGCTGTTTTTT
>NA|TRBV6-1|TRBJ1-1|TRBD1
CASSQGASTEAFF
TGTGCCAGCAGCCAGGGGGCTAGCACTGAAGCTTTCTTT
>NA|TRBV9|TRBJ2-2|NA
CASSLEQVAGELFF
TGTGCCAGCAGCCTCGAGCAGGTTGCCGGGGAGCTGTTTTTT
>NA|TRBV2|TRBJ1-1|TRBD1
CASRGTGTIGTEAFF
TGTGCCAGCAGAGGGACAGGGACGATAGGCACTGAAGCTTTCTTT
>NA|TRBV21-1|TRBJ2-3|NA
CASSKGRTAITDTQYF
TGTGCCAGCAGCAAAGGGCGGACAGCCATCACAGATACGCAGTATTTT